This TCR beta chain was sequenced during a study of blood T cell repertoires in COVID-19. The CDR3 consists of 14 residues. The V and J ends lost 8 bases and 3 bases, in that order; junction bases with no gene match: 3. Germline CDR1 reads MDHEN; CDR2 reads SYDVKM. Sequencing used immunoSEQ multiplex PCR; TCRdb keeps in-frame clones, though not all of them. This table holds 280,000 or so clones, approximately 88% found once. This clone has just one count. The chain couples TRBV28 to TRBJ2-1, with TRBD2 identical over 11 bases. The source is a woman in her 40s who had recovered from COVID-19. Sequenced sample: PBMCs or T cells enriched from blood (not recorded which). The chain's CDR3 is CASRTSGFYNEQFF. Written as DNA, the CDR3 is TGTGCCAGCCGGACTAGCGGGTTCTACAATGAGCAGTTCTTC.